Below are 23 T cell receptor beta chains sequenced from a single sample in a study of cytomegalovirus exposure and HLA in healthy donors. Primers: 60 Vbeta forward and 13 Jbeta reverse. Data came from immunoSEQ multiplex PCR; TCRdb stores just in-frame clones and leaves some out. The table records about 190,000 clones, 81% of them present only once. Sequencing was done on a sample of PBMCs. These receptors all stem from a man aged 18 to 30 in good health and CMV-seronegative.

This clone was observed once. This rearrangement joins TRBV5-1 to TRBJ1-1; D may be TRBD1 (6 bases). The CDR3 consists of 14 residues. V was clipped by 4 bases and J by 7 bases, with 17 bases between them. Germline lookup yields CDR1 SGHRS and CDR2 YFSETQ. The CDR3 sequence is CASSPPGTIGEAFF. The CDR3 DNA is TGCGCCAGCAGCCCCCCCGGGACAATAGGTGAAGCTTTCTTT.

The chain recombines TRBV5-1 with TRBJ1-4; D not certain. CDR3 size: 13 residues. V lost 5 bases to trimming and J lost 5 bases, with 10 bases between them. Germline V gene lookup returns CDR1 SGHRS and CDR2 YFSETQ. The CDR3 here is CASSAVHNEKLFF. The CDR3, as DNA: TGCGCCAGCAGTGCAGTTCACAATGAAAAACTGTTTTTT.

This chain connects TRBV6-1 to TRBJ1-4; 10 bases align to TRBD1. V lost 8 bases and J lost 6; bases outside the gene matches: 6. The length of the CDR3 is 14 residues. The V gene's germline CDR1 is MNHNS and CDR2 SASEGT. The CDR3 DNA sequence: TGTGCCAGCCGGGACAGGGGATTCCATGAAAAACTGTTTTTT. Amino acid sequence: CASRDRGFHEKLFF.

In this sample, this clone turned up once. The rearrangement uses TRBV15 and TRBJ2-1, with TRBD2 matching over 9 bases. In germline, CDR1 is LNHNV, CDR2 YYDKDF (reference sequence). Trimming took 6 bases from V and 7 from J; bases not matched to a gene: 10. CDR3 size: 15 residues. CDR3 bases: TGTGCCACCAGTATAGCGGGAGCCGCGGGGAATGAGCAGTTCTTC. Protein product: CATSIAGAAGNEQFF. The full variable domain, rest sourced from reference TRBV15 and TRBJ2-1, is DAMVIQNPRYQVTQFGKPVTLSCSQTLNHNVMYWYQQKSSQAPKLLFHYYDKDFNNEADTPDNFQSRRPNTSFCFLDIRSPGLGDTAMYLCATSIAGAAGNEQFFGPGTRLTVL.

The chain has TRBV7-2 and TRBJ2-1; 8 bases align to TRBD2. CDR1 and CDR2 (germline): SGHTA, FQGNSA. With 5 bases clipped from V and 1 base from J, the junction kept 4 bases outside the gene matches. There are 15 residues in the CDR3. DNA for the CDR3: TGTGCCAGCAGCCGGCCGGGAGGGTCCTACAATGAGCAGTTCTTC. Its translation is CASSRPGGSYNEQFF.

The chain recombines TRBV5-1 with TRBJ2-3, with D uncertain. V gave up 1 base and J gave up 0 bases, with 9 bases separating them. Germline CDR1 reads SGHRS; CDR2 reads YFSETQ. The CDR3 length is 15 residues. This chain's CDR3 is CASSLSPRSTDTQYF. CDR3 DNA: TGCGCCAGCAGCTTGTCCCCCAGGAGCACAGATACGCAGTATTTT.

The chain couples TRBV7-9 to TRBJ2-7, with D possibly TRBD2 on 5 matching bases. The CDR3 is made up of 14 amino acids. The V end lost 4 bases, the J end lost 0 bases, and 10 bases lay between the germline ends. Per the germline V gene, CDR1 is SEHNR and CDR2 is FQNEAQ (reference sequence). CDR3 coding DNA: TGTGCCAGCAGCTCCGGAGGCTACTCCTACGAGCAGTACTTC. This codes for CASSSGGYSYEQYF.

V is TRBV5-1 and J is TRBJ1-4; tentative D call: TRBD1 (6 bases). With 5 bases removed from V and 4 bases from J, the gap between germline ends came to 12 bases. This CDR3 has 14 amino acids. In germline, CDR1 is SGHRS, CDR2 YFSETQ. CDR3 amino acids: CASRTGQRNEKLFF. In DNA, the CDR3 is TGCGCCAGCAGAACCGGACAGCGTAATGAAAAACTGTTTTTT.

This chain connects TRBV10-3 to TRBJ2-7; D might be TRBD1 (5 bases). The V gene lost 3 bases and the J gene lost 4 bases, with 10 bases spanning the gap. Germline CDR1 ENHRY, CDR2 SYGVKD. The CDR3 spans 13 residues. The CDR3 DNA sequence: TGTGCCATCAGTGAAAGGGGTGGGTACGAGCAGTACTTC. It encodes CAISERGGYEQYF.

This sequence joins TRBV14 and TRBJ2-7, with 9 positions matching TRBD1. Germline-derived CDR1 and CDR2 are SGHDN and FVKESK. The junction had 3 bases not matched to a gene; V was cut back by 4 bases and J by 2 bases. The CDR3 spans 14 residues. The CDR3 bases are TGTGCCAGCAGCCCCGGGACAGGGACCTACGAGCAGTACTTC. Encoded protein: CASSPGTGTYEQYF.

The J gene is TRBJ2-5, the V gene TRBV27; D call uncertain. This CDR3 spans 14 amino acids. V was shortened by 2 bases and J by 5 bases, with 12 bases between the two germline ends. CDR1 and CDR2 from the germline V gene are MNHEY and SMNVEV (reference sequence). The DNA for the CDR3 is TGTGCCAGCAGTTTACTCGGCGGTGGGGAGACCCAGTACTTC. This translates into CASSLLGGGETQYF.

The J gene is TRBJ1-2, the V gene TRBV11-2; unclear D gene. The germline V and J ends were trimmed by 1 base and 4 bases, with 7 bases remaining between them. Germline V gene lookup returns CDR1 SGHAT and CDR2 FQNNGV. This CDR3 spans 13 amino acids. The CDR3 nucleotides are TGTGCCAGCAGCTTAGGACTGTCCTATGGCTACACCTTC. This translates into CASSLGLSYGYTF.

V usage is TRBV23-1 and J usage is TRBJ2-7; D is possibly TRBD2 (6 bases). TRBV23-1 has ORF status, its function being uncertain. The CDR3 is 20 amino acids. V lost 5 bases to trimming and J lost 0 bases, with 29 bases between them. CDR3 sequence (DNA): TGCGCCAGCAGTTACACTCAGGTCTATAGAGCTGCCGGGGGCTCCTACGAGCAGTACTTC. Translated: CASSYTQVYRAAGGSYEQYF.

This clone occurred once. This chain connects TRBV6-5 to TRBJ2-1; TRBD2 agrees at 8 bases. The CDR3 runs to 14 residues. Germline loops: CDR1 MNHEY, CDR2 SVGAGI. V gave up 10 bases and J gave up 9 bases; unmatched junction bases: 14. This CDR3 is CATGWGGRGGEQFF. DNA of the CDR3: TGTGCCACGGGATGGGGCGGCCGGGGGGGTGAGCAGTTCTTC.

The J gene is TRBJ1-1, the V gene TRBV19; the D is unclear. This CDR3 is 17 amino acids long. The ends were cut back, 0 bases at V and 0 bases at J, with 14 bases in the middle. Germline assignment: CDR1 LNHDA and CDR2 SQIVND (reference sequence). CDR3 DNA: TGTGCCAGTAGTATAGACAGCAGTAGAGGAATGAACACTGAAGCTTTCTTT. Translating gives CASSIDSSRGMNTEAFF.

This rearrangement joins TRBV12-5 to TRBJ2-1; D remains unclear. V lost 4 bases and J 5 bases, leaving 6 bases between the germline ends. CDR1 LGHNT and CDR2 FRNRAP come from the germline V gene. The CDR3 is made up of 12 amino acids. CDR3 bases: TGTGCTAGTGGTTACCCGGACAATGAGCAGTTCTTC. It translates to CASGYPDNEQFF.

J is TRBJ2-5 and V is TRBV28; no clear D gene. The V end lost 1 base, the J end lost 5 bases, and 5 bases lay between the germline ends. CDR3 length equals 12 residues. The germline CDR1 and CDR2 sequences are MDHEN and SYDVKM. Here the CDR3 DNA reads TGTGCCAGCAGTTTATTGGCCGAGACCCAGTACTTC. Translating it yields CASSLLAETQYF.

V usage is TRBV7-2 and J usage is TRBJ1-1; D gene unclear. Trimming removed 6 bases from V and 3 bases from J, with 11 bases in between. Germline lookup yields CDR1 SGHTA and CDR2 FQGNSA. CDR3 size: 13 residues. CDR3 region: CASSSTRDTEAFF. The CDR3 DNA follows: TGTGCCAGCAGTTCGACGAGGGACACTGAAGCTTTCTTT.

The genes are TRBV15 and TRBJ2-7; maybe TRBD1 (6 bases). Germline assignment: CDR1 LNHNV and CDR2 YYDKDF (reference sequence). The CDR3 spans 18 residues. Trimming pared 3 bases from V and 0 bases from J, leaving 21 bases between. This CDR3 reads CATSSRTTFVGGSYEQYF. The CDR3 DNA reads TGTGCCACCAGCAGCCGAACCACCTTCGTAGGGGGCTCCTACGAGCAGTACTTC. Using reference TRBV15 and TRBJ2-7 for the parts outside the CDR3, the full variable domain is DAMVIQNPRYQVTQFGKPVTLSCSQTLNHNVMYWYQQKSSQAPKLLFHYYDKDFNNEADTPDNFQSRRPNTSFCFLDIRSPGLGDTAMYLCATSSRTTFVGGSYEQYFGPGTRLTVT.

The J gene is TRBJ2-5, the V gene TRBV18; possibly TRBD1 for D (5 bases). Trimming cost V 1 base and J 4 bases, with 13 bases left between them. CDR3 length equals 15 residues. Germline lookup yields CDR1 KGHSH and CDR2 LQKENI. The CDR3 spells CASSPLAQGLETQYF. The CDR3, as DNA: TGTGCCAGCTCACCACTTGCCCAGGGCTTAGAGACCCAGTACTTC.

This chain uses TRBV13 with TRBJ2-3; 11 bases agree with TRBD2. Germline CDR1 reads PRHDT; CDR2 reads FYEKMQ (reference sequence). This CDR3 region has 15 residues. Trimming at V came to 8 bases and at J to 9 bases, leaving 13 bases not matched to a gene. CDR3 region: CASGKLAGVGGTQYF. The CDR3 DNA reads as TGTGCCAGCGGCAAACTAGCGGGAGTTGGGGGGACGCAGTATTTT.

In this sample, this clone turned up a few times. CDR3 residues: CASSTRKNTEAFF. In nucleotides, the CDR3 is TGTGCCAGCAGCACCAGGAAGAACACTGAAGCTTTCTTT. The chain links TRBV7-2 to TRBJ1-1, with no clear D. The length of the CDR3 is 13 residues. The V end lost 5 bases, the J end lost 1 base, and 8 bases lay between the germline ends. Germline lookup yields CDR1 SGHTA and CDR2 FQGNSA.

The chain links TRBV7-9 to TRBJ2-5; TRBD1 aligns across 8 bases. Germline V gives CDR1 SEHNR, CDR2 FQNEAQ (reference sequence). V trimming: 1 base; J trimming: 1 base; junction bases outside the gene matches: 5. The CDR3 spans 16 residues. The CDR3 nucleotides are TGTGCCAGCAGCTTAGGGGCAGGGGGCCTCCAAGAGACCCAGTACTTC. Translated: CASSLGAGGLQETQYF.